This entry describes one TCR beta chain. Its antigen remains unknown. Germline lookup yields CDR1 SNHLY and CDR2 FYNNEI. Losses at the gene ends were 7 bases for V and 6 bases for J; bases not matched to a gene: 17. CDR3 length equals 18 residues. Only in-frame clones appear in the TCRdb table, and some are missing; sequencing was by immunoSEQ multiplex PCR. The repertoire holds around 100,000 clones, with under 95% as singletons. This sample was included in a study of siplizumab effects on memory and regulatory T cells. General observations from the study: Naive T cells apparently outstripped memory cells in diversity and seemed major alloresponse contributors. Alloreactive clones mapping to unstimulated subsets formed only a minor fraction.

The rearrangement uses TRBV2 and TRBJ2-2, with 10 positions matching TRBD2. What was sequenced was Tregs sorted from blood. This TCR was recovered from a human donor in good health. As DNA, the CDR3 is TGTGCCAGCACTAGGACTAGCGGCGTACGCCCGTTGTCCGGGGAGCTGTTTTTT. It codes for CASTRTSGVRPLSGELFF.